The 23 T cell receptor beta chains reported below all come from one sample, sequenced in a study of Ad26.COV2.S vaccination and SARS-CoV-2 variants. Sequencing was performed with immunoSEQ multiplex PCR; in TCRdb, only in-frame clones are kept and a portion is missing. The sample has around 94,000 clones; 60% to 85% are singletons. Specimen: peripheral blood, collected after recovery from COVID-19. These receptors all stem from a human donor who had recovered from COVID-19.

The gene calls are TRBV27 and TRBJ2-7, with unresolved D. This CDR3 is 11 amino acids long. Trimming took 2 bases from V and 4 from J, leaving 3 bases between them. Germline V gene data show CDR1 as MNHEY and CDR2 as SMNVEV (reference sequence). As DNA, the CDR3 is TGTGCCAGCAGTTTAGGATACGAGCAGTACTTC. It codes for CASSLGYEQYF.

The chain combines TRBV18 with TRBJ2-7; tentatively, D is TRBD1 (5 bases). Germline values: CDR1 KGHSH, CDR2 LQKENI. Trimming took 3 bases from V and 3 from J, leaving 18 bases between them. The CDR3 has 16 residues. The CDR3 is CASSPLPPPRGYEQYF. The CDR3 nucleotides are TGTGCCAGCTCACCCCTTCCTCCCCCTAGGGGCTACGAGCAGTACTTC.

The chain uses TRBV6-4 and TRBJ2-1, with unresolved D. This CDR3 comprises 13 residues. V dropped 5 bases and J dropped 5 bases, with 10 bases sitting between them. Germline assignment: CDR1 MRHNA and CDR2 SNTAGT. CDR3: CASSSDLNNEQFF. The CDR3 DNA sequence: TGTGCCAGCAGTAGTGACCTCAACAATGAGCAGTTCTTC.

The chain has TRBV24-1 and TRBJ2-1; D might be TRBD1 or TRBD2, each matching 6 bases. V dropped 9 bases and J dropped 0 bases, with 14 bases sitting between them. CDR1 KGHDR and CDR2 SFDVKD come from the germline V gene. The CDR3 contains 15 residues. As DNA, the CDR3 is TGTGCCACCGGGGGGCGAGGAAGCTCCTACAATGAGCAGTTCTTC. Protein sequence: CATGGRGSSYNEQFF.

V gene TRBV10-3 combines with J gene TRBJ2-1; D ambiguous. Germline V gene sequence: CDR1 ENHRY, CDR2 SYGVKD. The CDR3 is made up of 15 amino acids. Trimming removed 3 bases at V and 5 bases at J, with 14 bases between. In DNA, the CDR3 is TGTGCCATCAGTGACCCCACGACCAGAAACAATGAGCAGTTCTTC. Translated, it gives CAISDPTTRNNEQFF.

V gene TRBV5-4 combines with J gene TRBJ2-3; 10 nucleotides agree with TRBD2. The CDR3 covers 14 residues. The ends lost 6 bases at V and 1 base at J; junction bases unmatched: 2. CDR1 is SGHNT, CDR2 YYREEE, per germline (reference sequence). The CDR3 is CASTLAGGTDTQYF. CDR3 sequence (DNA): TGTGCCAGCACCCTAGCGGGGGGCACAGATACGCAGTATTTT.

This clone turned up a few times. The gene calls are TRBV29-1 and TRBJ1-5, with TRBD1 as a possible D gene (6 bases). This CDR3 comprises 15 residues. Germline CDR1 reads SQVTM; CDR2 reads ANQGSEA. V was shortened by 4 bases and J by 5 bases, with 18 bases between the two germline ends. CDR3: CSVAGQYRIYQPQHF. The CDR3 nucleotides read TGCAGCGTTGCCGGACAGTATCGAATTTATCAGCCCCAGCATTTT.

This chain connects TRBV5-1 to TRBJ2-2; D unresolved. CDR1 is SGHRS and CDR2 is YFSETQ in the germline V gene. Trimming shortened V by 0 bases and J by 7 bases, and 10 bases separated the two germline ends. The CDR3 has 14 amino acids. The CDR3 sequence: CASSLALESGELFF. The CDR3 DNA reads TGCGCCAGCAGCTTGGCCTTGGAAAGCGGGGAGCTGTTTTTT.

J is TRBJ1-3 and V is TRBV4-2; TRBD1 matches 7 bases. Germline assignment: CDR1 LGHNA and CDR2 YNFKEQ. The CDR3 contains 14 residues. The J segment lost 4 bases and the V segment lost 0 bases, leaving 0 bases of the junction unmatched. CDR3 loop: CASSQEDRGNTIYF. The CDR3 nucleotides are TGTGCCAGCAGCCAAGAGGACAGGGGAAACACCATATATTTT.

V is TRBV19 and J is TRBJ2-1; 11 bases are shared with TRBD2. The trim removed 2 bases at V and 6 bases at J, leaving 3 bases unmatched. Germline loops: CDR1 LNHDA, CDR2 SQIVND (reference sequence). The CDR3 has 15 amino acids. The CDR3 reads CASSILAGGRNEQFF. Here the CDR3 DNA reads TGTGCCAGTAGTATACTAGCGGGGGGCCGCAATGAGCAGTTCTTC.

The chain recombines TRBV14 with TRBJ1-6; 7 positions agree with TRBD1. The CDR3 has 14 residues. Germline-derived CDR1 and CDR2 are SGHDN and FVKESK. The V segment lost 3 bases and the J segment 9 bases; nucleotides outside the gene matches: 5. CDR3 amino acids: CASSQGQMSSPLHF. The DNA for the CDR3 is TGTGCCAGCAGCCAGGGACAGATGAGTTCACCCCTCCACTTT.

The rearrangement links TRBV5-1 to TRBJ2-2; the match to TRBD1 covers 9 bases. Germline CDR1 reads SGHRS; CDR2 reads YFSETQ. The CDR3 is made up of 15 amino acids. V dropped 2 bases and J dropped 3; count of bases not matched to a gene: 2. In DNA form, the CDR3 reads TGCGCCAGCAGCTTAGGGACAGGGCACACCGGGGAGCTGTTTTTT. Its translation is CASSLGTGHTGELFF.

The CDR3 spells CASSFLAEVYEQYF. The CDR3 coding sequence is TGTGCCAGCAGCTTTCTAGCGGAGGTCTACGAGCAGTACTTC. The chain recombines TRBV5-6 with TRBJ2-7, with TRBD2 matching 7 bases. This CDR3 is built from 14 residues. Per germline, CDR1 SGHDT and CDR2 YYEEEE. The trim removed 2 bases at V and 3 bases at J, leaving 5 bases unmatched.

The sample holds one count of this clone. V and J are TRBV9 and TRBJ2-2, with 7 positions matching TRBD2. V shed 4 bases and J 5 bases; nucleotides not matched to a gene: 8. The germline V gene has CDR1 SGDLS and CDR2 YYNGEE. This CDR3 region has 15 residues. The CDR3 spells CASSSMAAGTGELFF. CDR3 in DNA: TGTGCCAGCAGCTCTATGGCAGCGGGAACCGGGGAGCTGTTTTTT.

This clone was found once. The rearrangement joins TRBV7-7 to TRBJ2-5; D unclear. The germline V gene encodes CDR1 SSHAT and CDR2 FNYEAQ (reference sequence). V lost 4 bases and J 5 bases, leaving 14 bases between the germline ends. This CDR3 has 14 residues. The CDR3 spells CASSSLPPLETQYF. Here the CDR3 DNA reads TGTGCCAGCAGCTCTCTCCCCCCTTTGGAGACCCAGTACTTC.

The gene calls are TRBV7-9 and TRBJ2-5, with 8 nucleotides matching TRBD2. The CDR3 has 17 residues. Germline CDR1 reads SEHNR; CDR2 reads FQNEAQ (reference sequence). The junction had 10 bases not matched to a gene; V was cut back by 1 base and J by 3 bases. CDR3 sequence (DNA): TGTGCCAGCAGCTTAGAAAGTCCTAGCGGGCTCGAAGAGACCCAGTACTTC. Protein sequence: CASSLESPSGLEETQYF.

This chain links TRBV6-5 with TRBJ1-2, with unresolved D. The V and J ends lost 7 bases and 4 bases respectively, with 10 bases between them. The CDR3 has 12 amino acids. CDR1 and CDR2 from the germline V gene are MNHEY and SVGAGI. CDR3 sequence: CASIGATYGYTF. CDR3 sequence (DNA): TGTGCCAGCATTGGCGCGACCTATGGCTACACCTTC.

The V call is TRBV5-1, the J call TRBJ1-1; 9 bases map to TRBD1. Looked up from germline, CDR1 is SGHRS and CDR2 is YFSETQ. The CDR3 has 14 residues. V shed 4 bases and J 5 bases; nucleotides not matched to a gene: 6. CDR3 nucleotide sequence: TGCGCCAGCAGCCCAGGACAGGGGTTGACTGAAGCTTTCTTT. Protein sequence: CASSPGQGLTEAFF.

J is TRBJ1-2 and V is TRBV7-9, with D possibly matching TRBD1 (6 bases). Looked up from germline, CDR1 is SEHNR and CDR2 is FQNEAQ (reference sequence). This CDR3 has 12 residues. Trimming cost V 5 bases and J 13 bases, with 17 bases left between them. The CDR3 coding sequence is TGTGCCAGCAGCCCTACGGACAGTGCGTTCACCTTC. It yields the protein CASSPTDSAFTF.

J is TRBJ2-4 and V is TRBV28; D remains unclear. Germline-derived CDR1 and CDR2 are MDHEN and SYDVKM. The CDR3 spans 15 residues. V lost 6 bases and J lost 0, with 12 bases in between. The CDR3 nucleotides are TGTGCCAGCAGAAGCCCGCAACTAGCCAAAAACATTCAGTACTTC. It yields the protein CASRSPQLAKNIQYF.

The chain joins TRBV6-4 to TRBJ1-1, with unresolved D. This CDR3 has 13 residues. Trimming pared 4 bases from V and 3 bases from J, leaving 9 bases between. Germline V gene sequence: CDR1 MRHNA, CDR2 SNTAGT. This CDR3 is CASSVETDTEAFF. For the CDR3, the DNA is TGTGCCAGCAGTGTAGAGACCGACACTGAAGCTTTCTTT.

In its sample, this clone was seen once. V usage is TRBV4-3 and J usage is TRBJ2-1; possibly TRBD2 for D (6 bases). This CDR3 comprises 14 residues. Germline loops: CDR1 LGHNA, CDR2 YSLEER. Trimming removed 3 bases at V and 5 bases at J, with 11 bases between. CDR3 DNA sequence: TGCGCCAGCAGCCAGGGACTGAGGAACAATGAGCAGTTCTTC. Protein: CASSQGLRNNEQFF.

This clone was recorded a few times. The chain combines TRBV7-9 with TRBJ1-2; D gene uncertain. Per germline, CDR1 SEHNR and CDR2 FQNEAQ (reference sequence). V was pared by 5 bases and J by 2 bases, with 6 bases between. This CDR3 is 12 amino acids long. CDR3 coding DNA: TGTGCCAGCAGCGCCCAGAACTATGGCTACACCTTC. The encoded protein is CASSAQNYGYTF.